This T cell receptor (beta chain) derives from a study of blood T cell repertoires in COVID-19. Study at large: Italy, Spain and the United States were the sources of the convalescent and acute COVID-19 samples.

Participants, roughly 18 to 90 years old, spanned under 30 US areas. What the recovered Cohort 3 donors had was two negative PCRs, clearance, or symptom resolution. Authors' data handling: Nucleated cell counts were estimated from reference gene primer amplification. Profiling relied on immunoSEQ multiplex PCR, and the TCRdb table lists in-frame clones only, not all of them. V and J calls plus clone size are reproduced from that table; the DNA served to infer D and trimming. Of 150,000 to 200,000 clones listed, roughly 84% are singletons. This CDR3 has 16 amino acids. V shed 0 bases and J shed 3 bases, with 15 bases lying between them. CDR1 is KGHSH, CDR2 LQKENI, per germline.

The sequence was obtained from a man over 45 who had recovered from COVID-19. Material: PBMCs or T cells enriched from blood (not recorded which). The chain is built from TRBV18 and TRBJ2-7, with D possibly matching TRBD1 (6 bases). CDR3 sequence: CASSPPPYRERYEQYF. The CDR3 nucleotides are TGTGCCAGCTCACCACCGCCATACAGGGAACGCTACGAGCAGTACTTC.